The clone carrying this T cell receptor beta chain was picked up a small number of times. Its antigen is as yet unknown. TCRdb re-called the 5' RACE reads with MiXCR, one entry per CDR3 protein. The table lists about 300,000 distinct CDR3 sequences, just under 20% of them singletons. This record comes from a study of T-cell memory formation after mild COVID-19. Study observations and caveats: Of the contracting clones, CD4+ ones lay mainly in CM and EM, and CD8+ ones in EMRA.

CDR1 and CDR2 (germline): SNHLY, FYNNEI. Trimming removed 3 bases from V and 8 bases from J; junction bases left unmatched: 5. The CDR3 has 13 amino acids. The receptor was derived from a man aged 18 to 29 who had mild COVID-19 (a few samples of this study predate the infection). Cell type and time point are not known. Source material: PBMCs or a T cell subset sorted from them (not recorded which). The chain links TRBV2 to TRBJ1-2, with 8 bases identical to TRBD1. The CDR3 coding sequence is TGTGCCAGCAGTGAGTCTCGACAGGGGGGCTACACCTTC. It yields the protein CASSESRQGGYTF.